Below, 5 T cell receptor beta chains from the same sample are listed, as sequenced in a study of blood T cells in healthy people across ages. A second about 7 to 12 cycle PCR used barcoded and J-beta primers. TCRdb re-derived calls from the 5' RACE reads in MiXCR, one entry per CDR3 protein. The repertoire consists of about 1.4 million distinct CDR3 sequences, with approximately 59% occurring once and the leading ten covering over 5%. Sequencing was done on a sample of blood. The receptors derive from a man younger than 30 in good health.

This clonotype has only a few counts. V is TRBV7-2 and J is TRBJ2-3; 8 nucleotides line up with TRBD2. CDR3 length: 15 amino acids. CDR1 SGHTA and CDR2 FQGNSA come from the germline V gene. With 2 bases clipped from V and 3 bases from J, the junction kept 4 bases outside the gene matches. The CDR3 sequence: CASSLSGSITDTQYF. The CDR3 bases are TGTGCCAGCAGCTTAAGCGGGAGTATAACAGATACGCAGTATTTT.

In this sample, this clonotype turned up a few times. The chain couples TRBV3-1 to TRBJ2-2; a possible D gene is TRBD1 (6 bases). The CDR3 is 15 amino acids. Germline lookup yields CDR1 LGHDT and CDR2 YNNKEL (reference sequence). Trimming cost V 4 bases and J 1 base, with 10 bases left between them. CDR3 residues: CASSRTGRNTGELFF. CDR3 DNA: TGTGCCAGCAGCCGAACAGGGAGGAACACCGGGGAGCTGTTTTTT.

The V call is TRBV4-1, the J call TRBJ2-1, with TRBD2 matching over 15 bases. V dropped 0 bases and J dropped 7; count of bases not matched to a gene: 7. From germline, CDR1 is MGHRA and CDR2 YSYEKL. The CDR3 loop spans 18 amino acids. The CDR3 region is CASSQDPGTSGGRNEQFF. In DNA, the CDR3 is TGCGCCAGCAGCCAAGATCCAGGGACTAGCGGGGGGCGGAATGAGCAGTTCTTC.

CDR3 residues: CASSQDYSTEQYF. CDR3 coding DNA: TGCGCCAGCAGCCAAGATTATTCCACGGAGCAGTACTTC. This chain connects TRBV4-3 to TRBJ2-7; D gene ambiguous. This CDR3 is built from 13 residues. Trimming took off 0 bases at V and 7 bases at J, with 10 bases between the two ends. Germline-derived CDR1 and CDR2 are LGHNA and YSLEER.

The V gene is TRBV15, the J gene TRBJ2-7, with TRBD1 as a possible D gene (6 bases). Germline CDR1 reads LNHNV; CDR2 reads YYDKDF (reference sequence). The CDR3 length is 12 residues. V lost 8 bases to trimming and J lost 3 bases, with 11 bases between them. The CDR3 DNA reads as TGTGCCACCCAGGGGCTAAACTACGAGCAGTACTTC. It codes for CATQGLNYEQYF.